The 18 T cell receptor beta chains below come from one sample, sequenced in a study of cytotoxic CD8 clonotypes in ibrutinib-treated CLL (TCRdb year 2021). Libraries were made using the immunoSEQ multiplex PCR assay. Drawn from immuneACCESS, this table holds only the in-frame rearrangements with V and J called that TCRdb kept. Clones are partly lost; checked studies trace under half to an unresolved V gene and leave the rest unexplained. Across this sample there are some 81,000 clones, with about 85% seen only once. The ten top clones hold approximately 5% of the sample. The meaning of the sample's time point label: approximately eleven months on ibrutinib. This specimen was PBMCs, taken after 12 months of ibrutinib treatment. The receptor set was obtained from a human donor with chronic lymphocytic leukemia.

This rearrangement joins TRBV30 to TRBJ2-3; no firm D call. This CDR3 has 14 amino acids. The ends were cut back, 5 bases at V and 1 base at J, with 13 bases in the middle. Germline V CDR1 and CDR2: GTSNPN, SVGIG (reference sequence). This CDR3 reads CAWGGPQGTDTQYF. The CDR3 DNA is TGTGCCTGGGGCGGTCCCCAGGGCACAGATACGCAGTATTTT.

This chain links TRBV15 with TRBJ1-2, with 9 bases fitting TRBD1. The junction had 15 bases not matched to a gene; V was cut back by 2 bases and J by 8 bases. Germline CDR1 and CDR2: LNHNV and YYDKDF (reference sequence). CDR3 length: 17 amino acids. The chain's CDR3 is CATSRLHPGQGNLGYTF. The CDR3 DNA is TGTGCCACCAGCAGACTACATCCGGGACAGGGCAACCTAGGCTACACCTTC.

Comments on this clone: This sample includes further DNA sequences coding for the same CDR3. The chain links TRBV9 to TRBJ2-1; D unresolved. Trimming left V 2 bases short and J 3 bases short, with 6 bases between. The CDR3 has 13 amino acids. CDR1 SGDLS and CDR2 YYNGEE come from the germline V gene. The DNA for the CDR3 is TGTGCCAGCAGCGTGGCCGGCTACAATGAGCAGTTCTTC. It specifies CASSVAGYNEQFF.

The chain carries TRBV7-6 and TRBJ2-7; TRBD1 aligns across 10 bases. The CDR3 sequence is 17 residues long. Germline V gene data show CDR1 as SGHVS and CDR2 as FNYEAQ. The V gene end was trimmed by 5 bases and the J gene end by 7 bases; junction bases not matched to a gene: 17. CDR3: CASSPTPTGTGAGEQYF. CDR3 DNA sequence: TGTGCCAGCAGCCCAACCCCCACCGGGACAGGGGCTGGGGAGCAGTACTTC.

The rearrangement joins TRBV29-1 to TRBJ2-2, with D tentatively TRBD2 (6 bases). CDR1 is SQVTM and CDR2 is ANQGSEA in the germline V gene. With 6 bases removed from V and 3 bases from J, the gap between germline ends came to 14 bases. This CDR3 spans 14 amino acids. In DNA, the CDR3 is TGCAGCGTGGGTGGGGGGACTCACACCGGGGAGCTGTTTTTT. Translated, it gives CSVGGGTHTGELFF.

The chain couples TRBV7-3 to TRBJ1-6; D is ambiguous. The CDR3 has 14 amino acids. CDR1 is SGHTA and CDR2 is FQGTGA in the germline V gene. Trimming pared 3 bases from V and 3 bases from J, leaving 6 bases between. Here the CDR3 reads CASSFSDYNSPLHF. CDR3 nucleotide sequence: TGTGCCAGCAGCTTCAGCGACTATAATTCACCCCTCCACTTT.

This clone was observed a single time. The chain employs TRBV30 and TRBJ1-4; D not resolved. The germline V gene has CDR1 GTSNPN and CDR2 SVGIG (reference sequence). The length of the CDR3 is 11 residues. The V and J ends lost 3 bases and 7 bases respectively, with 6 bases between them. The DNA of the CDR3 is TGTGCCTGGAGCGTGGGTGAAAAACTGTTTTTT. This translates into CAWSVGEKLFF.

J is TRBJ2-5 and V is TRBV11-3, with D perhaps TRBD1 or TRBD2 (6 bases each). The germline V and J ends were trimmed by 1 base and 4 bases, with 10 bases remaining between them. CDR1 SGHNT and CDR2 YENEEA come from the germline V gene. This CDR3 has 14 residues. This chain's CDR3 is CASSLGGGGETQYF. The CDR3 DNA sequence: TGTGCCAGCAGCTTAGGAGGGGGAGGAGAGACCCAGTACTTC.

For the CDR3, the DNA is TGTGCCAGCAGTTATGATTGGGAGCGGGAGGGGGAGACCCAGTACTTC. Encoded protein: CASSYDWEREGETQYF. The V gene is TRBV6-5, the J gene TRBJ2-5, with 10 bases matching TRBD2. The germline CDR1 and CDR2 sequences are MNHEY and SVGAGI. V lost 3 bases, J lost 5 bases, and 9 bases stayed unmatched. CDR3 length: 16 residues.

The chain carries TRBV9 and TRBJ2-7; 7 nucleotides align to TRBD1. Germline CDR1 SGDLS, CDR2 YYNGEE. The CDR3 consists of 13 residues. After removal of 0 bases from V and 4 bases from J, the junction contained 1 base not matched to a gene. DNA for the CDR3: TGTGCCAGCAGCGTAGGGGACAGTTACGAGCAGTACTTC. Its translation is CASSVGDSYEQYF.

This chain links TRBV5-1 with TRBJ2-1; D is ambiguous. The V gene lost 2 bases and the J gene lost 8 bases, with 20 bases spanning the gap. Germline CDR1 SGHRS, CDR2 YFSETQ. The CDR3 is made up of 16 amino acids. CDR3 nucleotide sequence: TGCGCCAGCAGCTTCTGGTCCCCTGGGGTCTTGTATGAGCAGTTCTTC. As protein: CASSFWSPGVLYEQFF.

J is TRBJ2-6 and V is TRBV19; 7 nucleotides match TRBD2. Germline V gene data show CDR1 as LNHDA and CDR2 as SQIVND (reference sequence). Germline trimming cut 8 bases from V and 0 bases from J; bases unmatched to any gene: 4. This CDR3 comprises 15 residues. The CDR3 here is CASGRGLSGANVLTF. Written as DNA, the CDR3 is TGTGCCAGTGGGAGGGGTCTCTCTGGGGCCAACGTCCTGACTTTC. The whole variable domain, filled in from reference TRBV19 and TRBJ2-6, reads DGGITQSPKYLFRKEGQNVTLSCEQNLNHDAMYWYRQDPGQGLRLIYYSQIVNDFQKGDIAEGYSVSREKKESFPLTVTSAQKNPTAFYLCASGRGLSGANVLTFGAGSRLTVL.

The gene calls are TRBV19 and TRBJ1-2; D is unclear. CDR1 and CDR2 from the germline V gene are LNHDA and SQIVND (reference sequence). Trimming removed 0 bases from V and 2 bases from J, with 10 bases in between. The CDR3 covers 15 residues. CDR3 sequence (DNA): TGTGCCAGTAGTATAGAGGCAGGACTCAACTATGGCTACACCTTC. Protein: CASSIEAGLNYGYTF.

The gene calls are TRBV2 and TRBJ1-2, with D perhaps TRBD1 (5 bases). V was pared by 3 bases and J by 8 bases, with 16 bases between. This CDR3 contains 14 residues. The V gene's germline CDR1 is SNHLY and CDR2 FYNNEI. The CDR3 region has the DNA TGTGCCAGCAGTGACAGGGTAGCCTCTGTCGGCTACACCTTC. Translated, it gives CASSDRVASVGYTF.

Here the CDR3 DNA reads TGTGCCAACTTTAGACGGGACGCTGAGCAGTTCTTC. This translates into CANFRRDAEQFF. V is TRBV19 and J is TRBJ2-1; D may be TRBD1 or TRBD2 (5 bases each). V was clipped by 10 bases and J by 9 bases, with 16 bases between them. Germline CDR1 is LNHDA and CDR2 is SQIVND (reference sequence). The CDR3 is made up of 12 amino acids.

The V and J genes are TRBV2 and TRBJ2-3, with D hard to call. CDR1 is SNHLY and CDR2 is FYNNEI in the germline V gene. The CDR3 covers 11 residues. The V end lost 4 bases, the J end lost 6 bases, and 5 bases lay between the germline ends. CDR3 sequence (DNA): TGTGCCAGCAGTGTTGAGGATACGCAGTATTTT. Encoded protein: CASSVEDTQYF.

The rearrangement links TRBV7-3 to TRBJ2-3, with TRBD2 matching 8 bases. Trimming at V came to 2 bases and at J to 0 bases, leaving 4 bases not matched to a gene. CDR3 length: 16 residues. The V gene's germline CDR1 is SGHTA and CDR2 FQGTGA. CDR3 nucleotide sequence: TGTGCCAGCAGCTTACGGGGGGGCATTAGCACAGATACGCAGTATTTT. Residues: CASSLRGGISTDTQYF.

This rearrangement joins TRBV10-3 to TRBJ2-1; 11 bases agree with TRBD1. This CDR3 is built from 13 residues. V shed 10 bases, J shed 4 bases, and the junction held 3 bases outside the gene matches. Germline-derived CDR1 and CDR2 are ENHRY and SYGVKD. CDR3 sequence reads: CANWDRGYNEQFF. CDR3 bases: TGTGCCAACTGGGACAGGGGGTACAATGAGCAGTTCTTC.